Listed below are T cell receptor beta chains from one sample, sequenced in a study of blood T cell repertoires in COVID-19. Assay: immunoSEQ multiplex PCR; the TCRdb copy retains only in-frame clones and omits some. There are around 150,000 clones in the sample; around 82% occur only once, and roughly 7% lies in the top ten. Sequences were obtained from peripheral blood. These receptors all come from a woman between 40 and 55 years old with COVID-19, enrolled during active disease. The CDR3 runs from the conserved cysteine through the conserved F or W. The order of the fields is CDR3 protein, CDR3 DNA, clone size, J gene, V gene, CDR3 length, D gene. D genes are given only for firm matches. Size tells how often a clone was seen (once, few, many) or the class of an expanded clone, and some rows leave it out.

CASSQQQGADEKLFF,TGTGCCAGCTCACAACAACAGGGGGCGGATGAAAAACTGTTTTTT,NA,TRBJ1-4,TRBV18,15,TRBD1
CASSPSGGELWGYTF,TGTGCCAGCAGCCCCAGCGGAGGGGAACTATGGGGCTACACCTTC,NA,TRBJ1-2,TRBV11-2,15,NA
CASSYFPGDGYTF,TGTGCCAGCAGTTACTTCCCAGGGGATGGCTACACCTTC,NA,TRBJ1-2,TRBV6-5,13,NA
CASRSLSAGVAHEQYF,TGTGCCAGCAGATCCCTTAGCGCGGGAGTAGCCCACGAGCAGTACTTC,NA,TRBJ2-7,TRBV27,16,TRBD2
CASSLSGSNQPQHF,TGTGCCAGCAGCTTATCAGGAAGCAATCAGCCCCAGCATTTT,NA,TRBJ1-5,TRBV5-6,14,NA
CASSDSTGLTQYF,TGTGCCAGCAGCGATTCGACAGGGCTTACGCAGTATTTT,NA,TRBJ2-3,TRBV2,13,TRBD1
CASSYRTGNQPQHF,TGTGCCAGCAGTTACCGCACAGGGAATCAGCCCCAGCATTTT,NA,TRBJ1-5,TRBV6-5,14,NA
CAWSLGGEGTQYF,TGTGCCTGGAGTCTGGGAGGCGAAGGGACCCAGTACTTC,few,TRBJ2-5,TRBV30,13,NA
CASSYSERSSYNEQFF,TGTGCCAGCAGTTACTCGGAGAGATCCTCCTACAATGAGCAGTTCTTC,NA,TRBJ2-1,TRBV6-6,16,NA
CASGTSGSAYNEQFF,TGTGCCAGTGGAACTAGCGGGAGCGCCTACAATGAGCAGTTCTTC,NA,TRBJ2-1,TRBV19,15,TRBD2
CASSQDLIRVREQYF,TGCGCCAGCAGCCAAGACTTGATCAGGGTGCGAGAGCAGTACTTC,NA,TRBJ2-7,TRBV4-1,15,NA
CASSPPGQKYEQYF,TGTGCCAGCAGTCCGCCGGGACAGAAATACGAGCAGTACTTC,NA,TRBJ2-7,TRBV5-4,14,TRBD1
CASSQDLTGGPYGYTF,TGTGCCAGCAGCCAAGATTTGACAGGGGGCCCCTATGGCTACACCTTC,NA,TRBJ1-2,TRBV4-2,16,TRBD1
CASSQDEQPQETQYF,TGCGCCAGCAGCCAAGACGAACAGCCCCAAGAGACCCAGTACTTC,NA,TRBJ2-5,TRBV4-1,15,NA
CASSQGRVRGGQETQYF,TGTGCCAGCAGCCAAGGACGAGTGCGGGGGGGCCAAGAGACCCAGTACTTC,NA,TRBJ2-5,TRBV14,17,TRBD2
CASSPEGNTDTQYF,TGTGCCAGCTCACCAGAGGGAAACACAGATACGCAGTATTTT,NA,TRBJ2-3,TRBV18,14,NA
CASSSFRASGELFF,TGTGCCAGCAGTTCCTTCAGGGCCTCCGGGGAGCTGTTTTTT,NA,TRBJ2-2,TRBV28,14,NA
CASSPQEVSKNIQYF,TGCGCCAGCAGTCCCCAGGAAGTGAGCAAAAACATTCAGTACTTC,few,TRBJ2-4,TRBV5-1,15,NA
CASKDSTYEQYF,TGTGCCAGCAAGGACAGCACCTACGAGCAGTACTTC,NA,TRBJ2-7,TRBV12-3/TRBV12-4,12,NA
CASSTGLRQLDTQYF,TGTGCCAGCAGTACGGGACTCCGGCAACTGGATACGCAGTATTTT,NA,TRBJ2-3,TRBV6-5,15,NA
CASSVGLGDYEQYF,TGTGCCAGCAGCGTAGGTTTAGGAGATTACGAGCAGTACTTC,NA,TRBJ2-7,TRBV9,14,NA
CASCSGVLGGTEAFF,TGTGCCAGCTGCAGTGGAGTATTGGGAGGAACTGAAGCTTTCTTT,NA,TRBJ1-1,TRBV28,15,NA
CASSLGAGGGEQFF,TGTGCCAGCAGTTTAGGAGCGGGAGGAGGCGAGCAGTTCTTC,NA,TRBJ2-1,TRBV28,14,TRBD2
CASSLTPGQLYEQYF,TGTGCCAGCAGCTTAACGCCGGGACAGCTGTACGAGCAGTACTTC,NA,TRBJ2-7,TRBV7-3,15,TRBD1
CAWMEGAGYGYTF,TGTGCCTGGATGGAGGGGGCTGGCTATGGCTACACCTTC,once,TRBJ1-2,TRBV30,13,TRBD1
CASNIAGGIGNEQFF,TGTGCCAGTAATATAGCGGGAGGTATCGGGAATGAGCAGTTCTTC,NA,TRBJ2-1,TRBV19,15,TRBD2
CSVFNYRGNADTQYF,TGCAGCGTTTTTAATTACAGGGGTAACGCAGATACGCAGTATTTT,NA,TRBJ2-3,TRBV29-1,15,TRBD1
CSVEALGGRYGYTF,TGCAGCGTCGAAGCCCTCGGAGGACGCTATGGCTACACCTTC,NA,TRBJ1-2,TRBV29-1,14,NA
CASSLMASYEQYF,TGTGCCAGCAGTTTAATGGCCTCCTACGAGCAGTACTTC,NA,TRBJ2-7,TRBV27,13,NA
CASSSSTGLFNQPQHF,NA,NA,TRBJ1-5,TRBV27,16,NA
CASSGLGTAEEKLFF,TGTGCCAGCAGCGGTCTCGGGACAGCTGAAGAAAAACTGTTTTTT,NA,TRBJ1-4,TRBV6-5,15,TRBD1
CASSLGLGQTDTQYF,TGTGCCAGCAGCTTGGGGTTGGGACAGACAGATACGCAGTATTTT,once,TRBJ2-3,TRBV5-6,15,TRBD1
CASTIQATSGANVLTF,TGTGCCAGTACTATCCAGGCCACCTCTGGGGCCAACGTCCTGACTTTC,NA,TRBJ2-6,TRBV19,16,NA
CASSPFGGGGETQYF,TGTGCCAGCTCACCGTTTGGCGGGGGAGGAGAGACCCAGTACTTC,NA,TRBJ2-5,TRBV18,15,TRBD2
CASSSGFHEKLFF,TGTGCCAGCAGTTCAGGTTTTCATGAAAAACTGTTTTTT,few,TRBJ1-4,TRBV12-3/TRBV12-4,13,NA
CASSIQGRSYNSPLHF,TGTGCCAGTAGTATCCAGGGAAGATCCTATAATTCACCCCTCCACTTT,NA,TRBJ1-6,TRBV19,16,NA
CASSRRTGSETQYF,TGTGCCAGCAGCAGACGGACAGGGAGCGAGACCCAGTACTTC,NA,TRBJ2-5,TRBV5-6,14,TRBD1
CASSSRTGGIHEQYF,TGTGCCAGTTCCTCCCGGACAGGGGGAATCCACGAGCAGTACTTC,few,TRBJ2-7,TRBV19,15,TRBD1
CASSESTLGRINTGELFF,TGCGCCAGCAGTGAGTCGACTCTCGGCCGAATTAACACCGGGGAGCTGTTTTTT,NA,TRBJ2-2,TRBV10-2,18,NA
CASSPPTYTQYF,TGTGCCAGCTCACCGCCAACTTATACGCAGTATTTT,once,TRBJ2-3,TRBV18,12,NA
CASSLQREVPYEQYF,TGTGCCAGCAGCTTACAGAGGGAGGTTCCCTACGAGCAGTACTTC,NA,TRBJ2-7,TRBV11-2,15,NA
CASISPKRAYGYTF,TGTGCCAGTATAAGCCCAAAGAGGGCCTATGGCTACACCTTC,NA,TRBJ1-2,TRBV19,14,NA
CASSEQGDTQYF,TGTGCCAGCAGCGAACAGGGAGATACGCAGTATTTT,few,TRBJ2-3,TRBV7-3,12,NA
CASSWTGWTYEQYF,TGTGCCAGCAGCTGGACAGGGTGGACCTACGAGCAGTACTTC,NA,TRBJ2-7,TRBV27,14,TRBD1
CASSETGTGDYGYTF,TGTGCCAGCAGTGAAACTGGCACAGGGGACTATGGCTACACCTTC,once,TRBJ1-2,TRBV6-1,15,TRBD1
CASRSQRRGALGETQYF,TGTGCCAGCAGATCCCAGCGGCGGGGGGCCTTGGGGGAGACCCAGTACTTC,once,TRBJ2-5,TRBV27,17,TRBD2
CASRDSRSSYEQYF,TGCGCCAGCAGAGATAGTCGTAGCTCCTACGAGCAGTACTTC,few,TRBJ2-7,TRBV5-1,14,NA
CASSLASRDGYTF,TGTGCCAGCAGTTTAGCTTCCAGGGATGGCTACACCTTC,NA,TRBJ1-2,TRBV12-3/TRBV12-4,13,NA
CASSWTGGATEAFF,TGTGCCAGCAGTTGGACAGGGGGTGCCACTGAAGCTTTCTTT,NA,TRBJ1-1,TRBV27,14,TRBD1
CASSLSPGSYNEQFF,TGTGCCAGCAGTTTATCGCCCGGTTCCTACAATGAGCAGTTCTTC,NA,TRBJ2-1,TRBV27,15,NA
CAISESDRTNTEAFF,TGTGCCATCAGTGAGTCAGACAGGACGAACACTGAAGCTTTCTTT,NA,TRBJ1-1,TRBV10-3,15,NA
CASSPITVPNEKLFF,TGTGCCAGCTCACCCATCACGGTGCCTAATGAAAAACTGTTTTTT,NA,TRBJ1-4,TRBV18,15,NA
CASSPRGYNEQFF,TGTGCCAGCAGCCCAAGAGGCTACAATGAGCAGTTCTTC,NA,TRBJ2-1,TRBV27,13,NA
CASSRSRANYGYTF,TGTGCCAGCAGCCGATCCAGGGCTAACTATGGCTACACCTTC,once,TRBJ1-2,TRBV3-1/TRBV3-2,14,NA
CASSYPSRGGGETQYF,TGTGCCAGCAGTTACCCCTCGCGAGGAGGAGGGGAGACCCAGTACTTC,NA,TRBJ2-5,TRBV6-5,16,NA